The 10 T cell receptor beta chains given below trace back to one sample, sequenced in a study of OX40 agonist ivuxolimab in advanced cancers. Repertoires were generated with immunoSEQ multiplex PCR, while TCRdb's copy carries only in-frame clones and drops some. There are more than 100,000 clones in the sample; 90% occur only once, and about 1% lies in the top ten. The sample here was CD4+ or CD8+ T cells sorted from blood, taken in a trial of the OX40 agonist ivuxolimab. The receptors were sampled from an adult with an advanced solid tumor such as melanoma, head and neck, liver or kidney cancer.

In regard to this clone: The same CDR3 can be traced to other DNA sequences in this sample. The chain employs TRBV19 and TRBJ1-2, with D possibly being TRBD1 (5 bases). The ends were cut back, 5 bases at V and 13 bases at J, with 11 bases in the middle. The germline V gene encodes CDR1 LNHDA and CDR2 SQIVND (reference sequence). The length of the CDR3 is 10 residues. CDR3 sequence reads: CASSGGVLTF. In DNA form, the CDR3 reads TGTGCCAGTAGTGGGGGGGTTCTCACCTTC.

The rearrangement uses TRBV19 and TRBJ2-7, with TRBD2 matching over 8 bases. The V segment lost 5 bases and the J segment 3 bases; nucleotides outside the gene matches: 9. Germline values: CDR1 LNHDA, CDR2 SQIVND (reference sequence). There are 15 residues in the CDR3. The CDR3 coding sequence is TGTGCCAGTAGTGGCCCCCGGGGGGGAAACTACGAGCAGTACTTC. Amino acids: CASSGPRGGNYEQYF.

The chain recombines TRBV7-2 with TRBJ1-2; D might be TRBD1 (5 bases). The germline V gene encodes CDR1 SGHTA and CDR2 FQGNSA. V was pared by 4 bases and J by 0 bases, with 12 bases between. The CDR3 has 15 amino acids. CDR3 DNA sequence: TGTGCCAGCAGCTCCCCGACAGTTTCTAACTATGGCTACACCTTC. It codes for CASSSPTVSNYGYTF.

CDR3 protein: CASSFELNTEAFF. The CDR3 DNA is TGTGCCAGCAGCTTCGAACTGAACACTGAAGCTTTCTTT. The chain links TRBV7-9 to TRBJ1-1; no clear D gene. The V end was cut by 3 bases, the J end by 0 bases, with 5 bases between. From germline, CDR1 is SEHNR and CDR2 FQNEAQ (reference sequence). The CDR3 consists of 13 residues.

The chain has TRBV7-2 and TRBJ1-4; a possible D gene is TRBD1 (5 bases). Trimming removed 1 base from V and 6 bases from J, with 24 bases in between. Per the germline V gene, CDR1 is SGHTA and CDR2 is FQGNSA. The CDR3 is 19 residues long. For the CDR3, the DNA is TGTGCCAGCAGCTTAGGCGGGGGACCTTCGAGCCCCAGCCATGAAAAACTGTTTTTT. This sequence encodes CASSLGGGPSSPSHEKLFF.

V is TRBV2 and J is TRBJ2-5; D is unresolved. With 4 bases removed from V and 4 bases from J, the gap between germline ends came to 7 bases. The CDR3 runs 12 residues. Germline V gene sequence: CDR1 SNHLY, CDR2 FYNNEI. The CDR3 spells CASSGRLETQYF. CDR3 bases: TGTGCCAGCAGTGGCAGGTTAGAGACCCAGTACTTC.

About this clone: The sample contains more than one DNA sequence encoding this CDR3. The rearrangement joins TRBV7-2 to TRBJ2-7; 7 nucleotides agree with TRBD1. Germline-derived CDR1 and CDR2 are SGHTA and FQGNSA. The J segment lost 1 base and the V segment lost 1 base, leaving 4 bases of the junction unmatched. The length of the CDR3 is 15 residues. The CDR3: CASSLGQGSSYEQYF. In DNA form, the CDR3 reads TGTGCCAGCAGCTTAGGACAGGGCTCATCCTACGAGCAGTACTTC.

As for this clone: The same CDR3 can be traced to other DNA sequences in this sample. The gene calls are TRBV28 and TRBJ2-1; unclear D gene. The CDR3 extends over 11 amino acids. Germline V gives CDR1 MDHEN, CDR2 SYDVKM. Trimming took 4 bases from V and 4 from J, leaving 2 bases between them. Written as DNA, the CDR3 is TGTGCCAGCAGTTCGTACAATGAGCAGTTCTTC. Translated: CASSSYNEQFF. The whole variable domain, remainder taken from reference TRBV28 and TRBJ2-1, is DVKVTQSSRYLVKRTGEKVFLECVQDMDHENMFWYRQDPGLGLRLIYFSYDVKMKEKGDIPEGYSVSREKKERFSLILESASTNQTSMYLCASSSYNEQFFGPGTRLTVL.

The chain has TRBV6-5 and TRBJ1-1; D is possibly TRBD1 (5 bases). The ends were cut back, 7 bases at V and 1 base at J, with 16 bases in the middle. Germline values: CDR1 MNHEY, CDR2 SVGAGI. This CDR3 region has 15 residues. The CDR3 DNA reads as TGTGCCAGCACCCCTGGGGGGGGTAGGAACACTGAAGCTTTCTTT. Its protein product is CASTPGGGRNTEAFF.

This clone was counted ten times or more. This sequence joins TRBV5-4 and TRBJ2-7; 11 bases map to TRBD2. This CDR3 is 15 amino acids long. CDR1 SGHNT and CDR2 YYREEE come from the germline V gene (reference sequence). Unmatched junction bases numbered 7, after V lost 4 bases and J lost 4 bases. The CDR3 DNA sequence: TGTGCCAGCAGCACCACTAGCGGGAGCATATACGAGCAGTACTTC. Translated, it gives CASSTTSGSIYEQYF.